Presented here are 12 T cell receptor beta chains from one specimen sequenced in a study of radiation and T cells in renal cell carcinoma. Time point here: blood 4 weeks post-SBRT, at nephrectomy. Regarding treatment: 15 Gy SBRT to primary tumor, nephrectomy 4 weeks later. Here immunoSEQ multiplex PCR was the method, and the copy in TCRdb shows in-frame clones only, minus some. Altogether 140,000 or so clones are present, around 88% being singletons, with the ten largest covering around a sixth. The sequencing used blood, collected from a patient whose treatment included radiotherapy and nephrectomy. These receptors were collected from a woman in her 50s with renal cell carcinoma.

The chain uses TRBV4-2 and TRBJ2-6; 9 bases agree with TRBD2. Germline assignment: CDR1 LGHNA and CDR2 YNFKEQ. V shed 0 bases and J 4 bases; nucleotides not matched to a gene: 7. This CDR3 is built from 18 residues. DNA of the CDR3: TGTGCCAGCAGCCAAGATTCGGCGGGAGGGCCCGGGGCCAACGTCCTGACTTTC. Amino acid sequence: CASSQDSAGGPGANVLTF.

The chain uses TRBV2 and TRBJ2-5; no clear D gene. The CDR3 runs to 14 residues. The V end was cut by 6 bases, the J end by 7 bases, with 18 bases between. Germline CDR1 is SNHLY and CDR2 is FYNNEI. The CDR3 region is CASSGEASVGTQYF. The CDR3, as DNA: TGTGCCAGCAGCGGTGAGGCGTCTGTTGGGACCCAGTACTTC.

The rearrangement joins TRBV4-2 to TRBJ2-7; 11 bases map to TRBD2. The CDR3 consists of 17 residues. CDR1 is LGHNA, CDR2 YNFKEQ, per germline. J was trimmed by 4 bases and V by 3 bases; bases with no gene match: 11. The CDR3 protein is CASSHETGTSGLYEQYF. CDR3 bases: TGTGCCAGCAGCCACGAAACGGGGACTAGCGGACTATACGAGCAGTACTTC.

The sample holds a few counts of this clone. The chain employs TRBV6-1 and TRBJ2-1; D uncertain. The CDR3 is made up of 12 amino acids. The V end lost 6 bases, the J end lost 7 bases, and 10 bases lay between the germline ends. Germline V gene sequence: CDR1 MNHNS, CDR2 SASEGT. CDR3 coding DNA: TGTGCCAGCAGCCAACTGGGAAATGAGCAGTTCTTC. Protein: CASSQLGNEQFF.

CDR3 region: CASSRESNSNTDTQYF. CDR3 nucleotides: TGCGCCAGCAGCCGAGAATCCAATTCGAACACAGATACGCAGTATTTT. This rearrangement joins TRBV4-3 to TRBJ2-3; D is uncertain. CDR3 length: 16 residues. The germline CDR1 and CDR2 sequences are LGHNA and YSLEER. The V and J ends lost 4 bases and 2 bases respectively, with 16 bases between them.

The V gene is TRBV11-2, the J gene TRBJ1-1, with TRBD1 as a possible D gene (5 bases). The CDR3 extends over 13 amino acids. Trimming took 5 bases from V and 1 from J, leaving 8 bases between them. Per the germline V gene, CDR1 is SGHAT and CDR2 is FQNNGV. For the CDR3, the DNA is TGTGCCAGCAGCCTGACAGAGAACACTGAAGCTTTCTTT. It is translated as CASSLTENTEAFF.

This sequence joins TRBV28 and TRBJ1-1, with no clear D. The germline V gene has CDR1 MDHEN and CDR2 SYDVKM. The CDR3 consists of 15 residues. The germline V and J ends were trimmed by 7 bases and 2 bases, with 17 bases remaining between them. CDR3 coding DNA: TGTGCCAGCAAGGATCATCCCCAACCAAACACTGAAGCTTTCTTT. Protein: CASKDHPQPNTEAFF.

This clone was detected a few times. At one end, the junction sequence differs from germline, possibly due to a read error. This chain connects TRBV2 to TRBJ1-5; D remains ambiguous. The CDR3 loop spans 15 amino acids. Germline V gene lookup returns CDR1 SNHLY and CDR2 FYNNEI. CDR3 coding DNA: TGTGCCAGCAGTACCGAATCGGCGGTCAATCGGCCCCAGCATTTT. This sequence encodes CASSTESAVNRPQHF.

By frequency in the sample, this clone is medium-sized. The chain uses TRBV29-1 and TRBJ2-5, with 11 positions matching TRBD2. From germline, CDR1 is SQVTM and CDR2 ANQGSEA. Trimming at V came to 5 bases and at J to 5 bases, leaving 10 bases not matched to a gene. The CDR3 has 15 residues. In nucleotides, the CDR3 is TGCAGCGTTTCCGTAGCGGGAGGGCCCAGGGAGACCCAGTACTTC. This translates into CSVSVAGGPRETQYF.

The V gene is TRBV5-4, the J gene TRBJ1-4, with 9 positions matching TRBD1. The CDR3 contains 13 residues. Trimming took 3 bases from V and 8 from J; bases not matched to a gene: 2. CDR1 and CDR2 from the germline V gene are SGHNT and YYREEE (reference sequence). CDR3: CASSWDREEKLFF. CDR3 coding DNA: TGTGCCAGCAGCTGGGACAGGGAGGAAAAACTGTTTTTT. Supplemented by reference TRBV5-4 and TRBJ1-4, the full variable domain reads ETGVTQSPTHLIKTRGQQVTLRCSSQSGHNTVSWYQQALGQGPQFIFQYYREEENGRGNFPPRFSGLQFPNYSSELNVNALELDDSALYLCASSWDREEKLFFGSGTQLSVL.

This clone was recorded once. The chain combines TRBV5-1 with TRBJ2-3; 7 bases align to TRBD2. The CDR3 spans 17 residues. J was trimmed by 6 bases and V by 8 bases; bases with no gene match: 21. Germline values: CDR1 SGHRS, CDR2 YFSETQ. CDR3 DNA: TGCGCCAGTGGTTATGGGCTTCGCGGGGGAGAGGGGGATACGCAGTATTTT. Translation gives CASGYGLRGGEGDTQYF.

This clone was detected only once. The gene calls are TRBV28 and TRBJ2-1; 10 bases agree with TRBD2. The trim removed 3 bases at V and 7 bases at J, leaving 9 bases unmatched. This CDR3 has 16 residues. CDR1 MDHEN and CDR2 SYDVKM come from the germline V gene. The CDR3 nucleotides read TGTGCCAGCAGTTTCCAAGGCCTAGCGGGAGTGAATGAGCAGTTCTTC. Its translation is CASSFQGLAGVNEQFF.